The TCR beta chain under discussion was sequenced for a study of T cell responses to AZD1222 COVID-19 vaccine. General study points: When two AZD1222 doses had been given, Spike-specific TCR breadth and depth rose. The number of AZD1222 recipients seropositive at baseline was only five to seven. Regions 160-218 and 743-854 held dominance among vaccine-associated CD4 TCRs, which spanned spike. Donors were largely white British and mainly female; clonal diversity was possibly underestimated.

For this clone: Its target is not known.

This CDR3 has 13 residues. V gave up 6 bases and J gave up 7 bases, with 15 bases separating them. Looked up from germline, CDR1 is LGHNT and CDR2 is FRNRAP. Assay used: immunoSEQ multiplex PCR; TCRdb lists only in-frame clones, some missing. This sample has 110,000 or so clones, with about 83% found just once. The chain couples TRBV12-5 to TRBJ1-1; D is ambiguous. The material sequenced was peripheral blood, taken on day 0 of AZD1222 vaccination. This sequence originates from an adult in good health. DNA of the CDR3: TGTGCTAGTGGCTACGCCGTATTGGGTGAAGCTTTCTTT. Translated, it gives CASGYAVLGEAFF.